Detailed here is one TCR beta chain. The sample comes from a study of blood T cell repertoires in COVID-19. Study summary: Nucleic acid was either cDNA or gDNA, and it came from T cells, B-cell-depleted T cells, or PBMCs.

Looked up from germline, CDR1 is SNHLY and CDR2 is FYNNEI. After removal of 2 bases from V and 10 bases from J, the junction contained 16 bases not matched to a gene. CDR3 length equals 16 residues. As originally analysed: Reference gene primers were amplified, and this amplification served to estimate nucleated cell counts. Clones were read by immunoSEQ multiplex PCR, and TCRdb kept only the in-frame ones, dropping some. V and J calls and clone size come straight from that table; D and trimming were deduced from the DNA. The table lists fewer than 110,000 clones, about 85% of them singletons. The specimen was peripheral blood. This chain joins TRBV2 and TRBJ1-2; 7 bases are shared with TRBD1. The receptor was isolated from a woman in her 70s with active or convalescent COVID-19. The chain's CDR3 is CASSERSARTTGYYTF. As DNA, the CDR3 is TGTGCCAGCAGTGAACGGTCGGCTAGGACGACAGGGTACTACACCTTC.